The following is a T cell receptor (beta chain) sequence with its context. These data come from a study of blood T cell repertoires in COVID-19. In the original processing: Nucleated cell counts were estimated from reference gene primer amplification. TCRdb's copy holds only in-frame clones and misses some; the assay was immunoSEQ multiplex PCR. The DNA gave D and trimming, while V, J and clone size come from that table. The sample shows under 300,000 clones, roughly four fifths of them seen only once. Sequencing was carried out using peripheral blood. The sequence derives from a man in his thirties or forties who had recovered from COVID-19.

The CDR3 sequence is CASSRGTSGGTRQETQYF. The CDR3 bases are TGTGCCAGCAGCCGGGGGACTAGCGGGGGGACTCGACAAGAGACCCAGTACTTC. The chain combines TRBV5-4 with TRBJ2-5, with TRBD2 matching 15 bases. This CDR3 is built from 18 residues. The germline gives CDR1 SGHNT, CDR2 YYREEE (reference sequence). Germline trimming cut 4 bases from V and 2 bases from J; bases unmatched to any gene: 9.